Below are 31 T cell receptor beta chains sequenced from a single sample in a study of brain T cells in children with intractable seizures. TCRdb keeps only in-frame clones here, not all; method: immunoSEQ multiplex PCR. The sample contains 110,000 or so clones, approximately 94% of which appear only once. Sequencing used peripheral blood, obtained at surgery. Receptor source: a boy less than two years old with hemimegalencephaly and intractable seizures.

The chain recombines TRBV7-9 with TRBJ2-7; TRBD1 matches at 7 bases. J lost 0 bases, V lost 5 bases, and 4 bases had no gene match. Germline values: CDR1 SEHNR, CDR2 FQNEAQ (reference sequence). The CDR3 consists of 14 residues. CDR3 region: CASSQGVYSYEQYF. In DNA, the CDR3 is TGTGCCAGCAGCCAGGGGGTCTACTCCTACGAGCAGTACTTC.

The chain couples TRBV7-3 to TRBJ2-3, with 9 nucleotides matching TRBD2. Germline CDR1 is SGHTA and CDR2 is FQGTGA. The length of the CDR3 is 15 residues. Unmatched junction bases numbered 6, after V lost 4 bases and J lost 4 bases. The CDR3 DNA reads TGTGCCAGCAGCTCCCCCCTAGCGGGACCAGATACGCAGTATTTT. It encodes CASSSPLAGPDTQYF.

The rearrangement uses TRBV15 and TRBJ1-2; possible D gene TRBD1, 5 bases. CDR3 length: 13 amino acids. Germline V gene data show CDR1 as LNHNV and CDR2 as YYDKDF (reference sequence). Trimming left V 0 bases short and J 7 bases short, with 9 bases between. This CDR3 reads CATSRDRVGGYTF. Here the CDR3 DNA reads TGTGCCACCAGCAGAGACAGGGTTGGTGGCTACACCTTC. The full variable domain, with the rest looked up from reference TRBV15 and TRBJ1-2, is DAMVIQNPRYQVTQFGKPVTLSCSQTLNHNVMYWYQQKSSQAPKLLFHYYDKDFNNEADTPDNFQSRRPNTSFCFLDIRSPGLGDTAMYLCATSRDRVGGYTFGSGTRLTVV.

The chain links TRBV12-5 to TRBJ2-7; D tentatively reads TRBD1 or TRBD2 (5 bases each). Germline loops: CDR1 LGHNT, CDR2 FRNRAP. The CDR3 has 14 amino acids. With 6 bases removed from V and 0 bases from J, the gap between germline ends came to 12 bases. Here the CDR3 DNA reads TGTGCTAGTGGGCCGAGGGACGGCTCCTACGAGCAGTACTTC. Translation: CASGPRDGSYEQYF. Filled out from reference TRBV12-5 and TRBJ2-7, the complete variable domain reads DARVTQTPRHKVTEMGQEVTMRCQPILGHNTVFWYRQTMMQGLELLAYFRNRAPLDDSGMPKDRFSAEMPDATLATLKIQPSEPRDSAVYFCASGPRDGSYEQYFGPGTRLTVT.

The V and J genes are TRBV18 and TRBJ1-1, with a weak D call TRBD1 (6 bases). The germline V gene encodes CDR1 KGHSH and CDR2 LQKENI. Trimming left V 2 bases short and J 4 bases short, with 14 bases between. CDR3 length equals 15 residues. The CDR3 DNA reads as TGTGCCAGCTCACCAATGGGGATGGGGGCCACTGAAGCTTTCTTT. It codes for CASSPMGMGATEAFF. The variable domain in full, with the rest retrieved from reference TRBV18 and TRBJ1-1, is NAGVMQNPRHLVRRRGQEARLRCSPMKGHSHVYWYRQLPEEGLKFMVYLQKENIIDESGMPKERFSAEFPKEGPSILRIQQVVRGDSAAYFCASSPMGMGATEAFFGQGTRLTVV.

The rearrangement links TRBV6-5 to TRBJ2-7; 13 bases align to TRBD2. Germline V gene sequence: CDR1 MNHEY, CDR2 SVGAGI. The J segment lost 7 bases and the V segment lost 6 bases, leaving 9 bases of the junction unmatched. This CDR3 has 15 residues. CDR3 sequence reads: CASRRTSGRLSEQYF. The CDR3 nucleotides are TGTGCCAGCAGACGGACTAGCGGGAGACTGAGTGAGCAGTACTTC.

In DNA, the CDR3 is TGTGCCAGCAGCCCCCGTCCCGTCGGTAGCGGCCCTTACGAGCAGTACTTC. Residues: CASSPRPVGSGPYEQYF. This sequence joins TRBV7-8 and TRBJ2-7, with a possible D match to TRBD2 (6 bases). Trimming stripped 5 bases from V and 4 bases from J, with 24 bases between. The CDR3 runs to 17 residues. CDR1 is SGHVS and CDR2 is FQNEAQ in the germline V gene. Based on the CDR3 plus reference TRBV7-8 and TRBJ2-7, the full variable domain is GAGVSQSPRYKVAKRGQDVALRCDPISGHVSLFWYQQALGQGPEFLTYFQNEAQLDKSGLPSDRFFAERPEGSVSTLKIQRTQQEDSAVYLCASSPRPVGSGPYEQYFGPGTRLTVT.

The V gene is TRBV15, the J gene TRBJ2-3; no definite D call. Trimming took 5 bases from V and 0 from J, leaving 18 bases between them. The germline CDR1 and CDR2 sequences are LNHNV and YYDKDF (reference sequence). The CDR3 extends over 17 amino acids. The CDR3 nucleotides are TGTGCCACCAGCGGAAAACCCCGGATAGCTAGCACAGATACGCAGTATTTT. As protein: CATSGKPRIASTDTQYF.

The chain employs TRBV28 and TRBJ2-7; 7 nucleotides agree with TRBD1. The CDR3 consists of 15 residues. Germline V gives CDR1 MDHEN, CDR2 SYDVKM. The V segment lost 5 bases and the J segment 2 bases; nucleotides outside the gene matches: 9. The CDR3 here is CASSTTGWVAYEQYF. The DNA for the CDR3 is TGTGCCAGCAGTACGACAGGGTGGGTAGCCTACGAGCAGTACTTC.

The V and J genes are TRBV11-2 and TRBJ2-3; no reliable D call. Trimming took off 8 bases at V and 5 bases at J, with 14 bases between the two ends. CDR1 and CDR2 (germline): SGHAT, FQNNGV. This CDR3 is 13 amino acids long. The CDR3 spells CASGAVGIDTQYF. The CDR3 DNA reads TGTGCCAGCGGCGCAGTCGGCATAGATACGCAGTATTTT.

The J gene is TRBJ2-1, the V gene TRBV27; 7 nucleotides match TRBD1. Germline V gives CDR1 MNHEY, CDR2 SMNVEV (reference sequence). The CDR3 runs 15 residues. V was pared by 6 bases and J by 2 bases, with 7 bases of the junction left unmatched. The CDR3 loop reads CASSAGTVAYNEQFF. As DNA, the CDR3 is TGTGCCAGCAGCGCAGGGACAGTGGCCTACAATGAGCAGTTCTTC.

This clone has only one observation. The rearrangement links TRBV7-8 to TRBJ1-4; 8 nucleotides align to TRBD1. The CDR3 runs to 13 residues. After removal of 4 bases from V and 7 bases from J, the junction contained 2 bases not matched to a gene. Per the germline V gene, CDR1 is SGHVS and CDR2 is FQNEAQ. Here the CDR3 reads CASSSTGGEKLFF. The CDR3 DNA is TGTGCCAGCAGCTCTACAGGGGGTGAAAAACTGTTTTTT.

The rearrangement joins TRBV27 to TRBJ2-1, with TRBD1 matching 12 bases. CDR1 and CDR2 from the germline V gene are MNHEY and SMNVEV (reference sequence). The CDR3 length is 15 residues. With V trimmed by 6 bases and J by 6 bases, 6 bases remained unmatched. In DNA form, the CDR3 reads TGTGCCAGCAGCCTGGGACAGGGGGCGCGCAATGAGCAGTTCTTC. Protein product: CASSLGQGARNEQFF.

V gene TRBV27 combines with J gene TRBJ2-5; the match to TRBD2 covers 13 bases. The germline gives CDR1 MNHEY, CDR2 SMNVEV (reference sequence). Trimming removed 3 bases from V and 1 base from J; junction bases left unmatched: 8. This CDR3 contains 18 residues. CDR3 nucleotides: TGTGCCAGCAGTTTCGGGACTAGCGGGAATCCCTTCCAAGAGACCCAGTACTTC. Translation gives CASSFGTSGNPFQETQYF.

Written as DNA, the CDR3 is TGTGCCAGCAGTTTTCCGGACAGGGTGGTTCAGCCCCAGCATTTT. As protein: CASSFPDRVVQPQHF. J is TRBJ1-5 and V is TRBV28, with TRBD1 identical over 8 bases. The CDR3 has 15 residues. V was clipped by 3 bases and J by 6 bases; unmatched bases: 7. The V gene's germline CDR1 is MDHEN and CDR2 SYDVKM.

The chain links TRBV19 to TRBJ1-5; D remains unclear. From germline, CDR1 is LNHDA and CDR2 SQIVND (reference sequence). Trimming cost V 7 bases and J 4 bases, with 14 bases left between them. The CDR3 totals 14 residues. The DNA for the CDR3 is TGTGCCAGTACCGGGAGGCTGGGGAATCAGCCCCAGCATTTT. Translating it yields CASTGRLGNQPQHF.

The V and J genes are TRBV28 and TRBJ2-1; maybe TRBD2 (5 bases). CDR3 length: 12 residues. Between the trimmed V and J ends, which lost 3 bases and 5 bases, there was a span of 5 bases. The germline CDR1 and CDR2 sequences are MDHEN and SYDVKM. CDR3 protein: CASSFGDNEQFF. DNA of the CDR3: TGTGCCAGCAGTTTCGGGGACAATGAGCAGTTCTTC. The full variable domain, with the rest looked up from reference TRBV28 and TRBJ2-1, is DVKVTQSSRYLVKRTGEKVFLECVQDMDHENMFWYRQDPGLGLRLIYFSYDVKMKEKGDIPEGYSVSREKKERFSLILESASTNQTSMYLCASSFGDNEQFFGPGTRLTVL.

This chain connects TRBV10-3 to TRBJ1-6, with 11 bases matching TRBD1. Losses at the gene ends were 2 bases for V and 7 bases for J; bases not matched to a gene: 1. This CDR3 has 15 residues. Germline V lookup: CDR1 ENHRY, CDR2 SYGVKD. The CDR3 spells CAISERTGGNSPLHF. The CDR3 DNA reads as TGTGCCATCAGTGAGCGGACAGGGGGCAATTCACCCCTCCACTTT.

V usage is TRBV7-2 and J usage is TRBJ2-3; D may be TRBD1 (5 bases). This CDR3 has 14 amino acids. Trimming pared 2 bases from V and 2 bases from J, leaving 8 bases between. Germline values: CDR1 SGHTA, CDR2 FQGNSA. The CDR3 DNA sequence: TGTGCCAGCAGCTTACAGGGTCTCACAGATACGCAGTATTTT. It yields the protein CASSLQGLTDTQYF.

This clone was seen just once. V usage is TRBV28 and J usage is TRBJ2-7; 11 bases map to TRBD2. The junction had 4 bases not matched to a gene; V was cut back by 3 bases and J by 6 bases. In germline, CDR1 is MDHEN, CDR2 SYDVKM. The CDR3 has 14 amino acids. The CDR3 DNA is TGTGCCAGCAGTTTTATGACTAGCGGGACCGAGCAGTACTTC. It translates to CASSFMTSGTEQYF.

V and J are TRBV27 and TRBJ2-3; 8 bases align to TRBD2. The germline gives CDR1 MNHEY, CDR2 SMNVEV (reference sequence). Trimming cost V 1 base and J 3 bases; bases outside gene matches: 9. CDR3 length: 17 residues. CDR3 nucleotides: TGTGCCAGCAGTTTATTGTTGCCGGGAGGGGCAACAGATACGCAGTATTTT. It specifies CASSLLLPGGATDTQYF.

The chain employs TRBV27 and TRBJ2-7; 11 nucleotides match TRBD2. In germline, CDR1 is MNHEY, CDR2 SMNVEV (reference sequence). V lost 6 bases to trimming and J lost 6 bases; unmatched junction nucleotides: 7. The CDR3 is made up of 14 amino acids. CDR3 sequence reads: CASSRLAGSVEQYF. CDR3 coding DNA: TGTGCCAGCAGCAGACTAGCGGGGTCGGTCGAGCAGTACTTC.

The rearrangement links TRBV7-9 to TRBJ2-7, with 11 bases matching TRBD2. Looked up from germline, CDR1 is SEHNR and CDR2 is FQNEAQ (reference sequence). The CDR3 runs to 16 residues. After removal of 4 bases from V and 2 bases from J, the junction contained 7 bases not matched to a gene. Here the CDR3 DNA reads TGTGCCAGCAGCTCCGAGACTAGCGGGAATACCTACGAGCAGTACTTC. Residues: CASSSETSGNTYEQYF.

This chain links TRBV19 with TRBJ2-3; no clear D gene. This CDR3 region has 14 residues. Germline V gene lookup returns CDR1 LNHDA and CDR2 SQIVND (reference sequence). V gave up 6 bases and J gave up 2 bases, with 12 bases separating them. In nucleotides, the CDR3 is TGTGCCAGTAGCCTTGGTGTCCCCACAGATACGCAGTATTTT. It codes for CASSLGVPTDTQYF.

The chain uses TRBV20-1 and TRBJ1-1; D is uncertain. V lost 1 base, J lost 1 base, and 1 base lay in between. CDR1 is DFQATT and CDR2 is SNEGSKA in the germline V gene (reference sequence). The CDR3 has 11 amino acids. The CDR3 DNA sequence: TGCAGTGCTAGAGGGAACACTGAAGCTTTCTTT. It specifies CSARGNTEAFF.

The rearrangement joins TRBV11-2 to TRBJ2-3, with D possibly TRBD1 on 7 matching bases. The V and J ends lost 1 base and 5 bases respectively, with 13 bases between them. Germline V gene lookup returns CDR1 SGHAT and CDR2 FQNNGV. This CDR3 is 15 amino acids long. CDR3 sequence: CASSLVGQGGDTQYF. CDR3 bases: TGTGCCAGCAGCTTAGTCGGGCAGGGGGGAGATACGCAGTATTTT.

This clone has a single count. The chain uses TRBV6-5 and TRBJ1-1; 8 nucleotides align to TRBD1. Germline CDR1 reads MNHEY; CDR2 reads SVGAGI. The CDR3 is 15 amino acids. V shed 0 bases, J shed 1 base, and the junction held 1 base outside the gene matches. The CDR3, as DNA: TGTGCCAGCAGTTACTCAGGACAGGGGAACACTGAAGCTTTCTTT. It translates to CASSYSGQGNTEAFF.

CDR3 amino acids: CASIREGQNIQYF. The CDR3 DNA follows: TGTGCCAGCATACGGGAGGGCCAAAACATTCAGTACTTC. The chain links TRBV12-3 or TRBV12-4 to TRBJ2-4; 8 bases fit TRBD2. This CDR3 spans 13 amino acids. V was clipped by 7 bases and J by 5 bases; unmatched bases: 4.

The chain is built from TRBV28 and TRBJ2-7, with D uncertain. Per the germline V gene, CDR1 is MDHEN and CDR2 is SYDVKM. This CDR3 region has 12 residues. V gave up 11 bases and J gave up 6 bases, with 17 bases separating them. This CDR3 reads CACWSWESEQYF. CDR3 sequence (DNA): TGTGCCTGCTGGTCCTGGGAATCCGAGCAGTACTTC.

In nucleotides, the CDR3 is TGTGCCAGCAGCCCCGGGACTAGCGGGAGGGCGCATGAGCAGTACTTC. It codes for CASSPGTSGRAHEQYF. This chain joins TRBV7-8 and TRBJ2-7, with 16 bases identical to TRBD2. Germline assignment: CDR1 SGHVS and CDR2 FQNEAQ. V shed 5 bases, J shed 7 bases, and the junction held 8 bases outside the gene matches. The CDR3 spans 16 residues.

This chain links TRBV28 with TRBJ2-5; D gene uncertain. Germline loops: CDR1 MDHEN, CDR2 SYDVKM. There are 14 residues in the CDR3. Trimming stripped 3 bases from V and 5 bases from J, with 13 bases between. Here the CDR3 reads CASSFPRPGETQYF. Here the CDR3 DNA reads TGTGCCAGCAGTTTCCCGCGACCGGGCGAGACCCAGTACTTC.